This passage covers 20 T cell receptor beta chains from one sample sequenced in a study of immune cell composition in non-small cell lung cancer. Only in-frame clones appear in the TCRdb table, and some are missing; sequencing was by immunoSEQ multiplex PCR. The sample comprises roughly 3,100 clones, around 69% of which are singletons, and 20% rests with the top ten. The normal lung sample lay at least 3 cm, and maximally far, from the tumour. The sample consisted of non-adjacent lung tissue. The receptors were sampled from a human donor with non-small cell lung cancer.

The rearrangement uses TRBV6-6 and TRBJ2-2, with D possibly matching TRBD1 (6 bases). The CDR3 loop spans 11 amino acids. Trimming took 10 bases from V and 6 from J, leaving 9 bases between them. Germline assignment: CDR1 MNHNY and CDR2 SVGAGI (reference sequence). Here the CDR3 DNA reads TGTGCCACCCGGACAGCCGGGGAGCTGTTTTTT. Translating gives CATRTAGELFF.

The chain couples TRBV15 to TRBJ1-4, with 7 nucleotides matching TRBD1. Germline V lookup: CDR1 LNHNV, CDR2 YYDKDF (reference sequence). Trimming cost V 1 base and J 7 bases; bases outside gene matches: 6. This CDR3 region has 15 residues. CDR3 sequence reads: CATSRAAGGSEKLFF. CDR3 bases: TGTGCCACCAGCAGAGCCGCAGGGGGGAGTGAAAAACTGTTTTTT.

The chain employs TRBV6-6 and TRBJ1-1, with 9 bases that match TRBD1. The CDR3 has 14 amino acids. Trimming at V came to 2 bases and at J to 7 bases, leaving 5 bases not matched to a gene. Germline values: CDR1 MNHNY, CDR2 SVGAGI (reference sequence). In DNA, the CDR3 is TGTGCCAGCAGTTACCCTCCGGGACAGGGTGAAGCTTTCTTT. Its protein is CASSYPPGQGEAFF.

CDR3 nucleotide sequence: TGTGCCAGTAGTATAGGGGAGCGGGGGGCCCAGCATTTT. It is translated as CASSIGERGAQHF. This chain connects TRBV19 to TRBJ1-5, with a possible D match to TRBD1 (5 bases). With 1 base removed from V and 11 bases from J, the gap between germline ends came to 12 bases. From germline, CDR1 is LNHDA and CDR2 SQIVND (reference sequence). The CDR3 runs 13 residues.

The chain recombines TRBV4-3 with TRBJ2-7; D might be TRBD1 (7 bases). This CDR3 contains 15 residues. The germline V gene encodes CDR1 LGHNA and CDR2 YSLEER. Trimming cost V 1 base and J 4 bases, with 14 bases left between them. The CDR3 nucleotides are TGCGCCAGCAGCCAAGGGACAGGAGGGGTTTACGAGCAGTACTTC. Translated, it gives CASSQGTGGVYEQYF.

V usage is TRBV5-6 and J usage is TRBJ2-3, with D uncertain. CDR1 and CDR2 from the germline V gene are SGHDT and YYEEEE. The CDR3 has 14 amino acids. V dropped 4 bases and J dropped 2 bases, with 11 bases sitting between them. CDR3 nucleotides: TGTGCCAGCAGCCCGAAGACTGTCACAGATACGCAGTATTTT. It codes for CASSPKTVTDTQYF.

The CDR3 DNA reads as TGTGCCAGCAGCTTAGGGACAGGGAACGCTAATTCACCCCTCCACTTT. It yields the protein CASSLGTGNANSPLHF. V is TRBV7-8 and J is TRBJ1-6; 8 bases align to TRBD1. Germline lookup yields CDR1 SGHVS and CDR2 FQNEAQ. With 1 base clipped from V and 6 bases from J, the junction kept 5 bases outside the gene matches. The CDR3 contains 16 residues.

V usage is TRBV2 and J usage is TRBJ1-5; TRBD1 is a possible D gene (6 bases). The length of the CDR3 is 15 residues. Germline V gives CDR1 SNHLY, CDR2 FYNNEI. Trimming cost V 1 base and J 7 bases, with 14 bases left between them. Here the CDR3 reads CASSEEGVSDQPQHF. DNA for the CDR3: TGTGCCAGCAGTGAAGAGGGGGTGAGCGACCAGCCCCAGCATTTT.

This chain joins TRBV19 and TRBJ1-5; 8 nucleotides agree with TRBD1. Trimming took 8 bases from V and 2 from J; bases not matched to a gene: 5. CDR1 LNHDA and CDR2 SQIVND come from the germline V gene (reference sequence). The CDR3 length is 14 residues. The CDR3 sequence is CASAGGAGNQPQHF. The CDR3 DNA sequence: TGTGCCAGTGCAGGGGGCGCGGGCAATCAGCCCCAGCATTTT.

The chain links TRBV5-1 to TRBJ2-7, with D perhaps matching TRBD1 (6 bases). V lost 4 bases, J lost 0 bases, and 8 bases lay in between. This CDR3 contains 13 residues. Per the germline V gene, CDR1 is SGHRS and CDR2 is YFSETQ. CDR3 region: CASSRDNSYEQYF. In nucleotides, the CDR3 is TGCGCCAGCAGCCGGGACAACTCCTACGAGCAGTACTTC. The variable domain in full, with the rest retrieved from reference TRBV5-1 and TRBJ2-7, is KAGVTQTPRYLIKTRGQQVTLSCSPISGHRSVSWYQQTPGQGLQFLFEYFSETQRNKGNFPGRFSGRQFSNSRSEMNVSTLELGDSALYLCASSRDNSYEQYFGPGTRLTVT.

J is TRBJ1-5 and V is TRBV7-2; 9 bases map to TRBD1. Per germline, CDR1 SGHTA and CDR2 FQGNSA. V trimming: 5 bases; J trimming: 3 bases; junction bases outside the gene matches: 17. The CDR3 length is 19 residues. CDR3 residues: CASSTGQGSWMDPNQPQHF. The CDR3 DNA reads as TGTGCCAGCAGCACCGGACAGGGGTCTTGGATGGATCCCAATCAGCCCCAGCATTTT.

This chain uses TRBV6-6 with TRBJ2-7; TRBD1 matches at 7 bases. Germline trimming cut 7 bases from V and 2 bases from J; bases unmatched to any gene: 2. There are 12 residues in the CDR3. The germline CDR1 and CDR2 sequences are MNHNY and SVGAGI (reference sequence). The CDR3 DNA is TGTGCCAGCAAGAGGGGGCCCTACGAGCAGTACTTC. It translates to CASKRGPYEQYF.

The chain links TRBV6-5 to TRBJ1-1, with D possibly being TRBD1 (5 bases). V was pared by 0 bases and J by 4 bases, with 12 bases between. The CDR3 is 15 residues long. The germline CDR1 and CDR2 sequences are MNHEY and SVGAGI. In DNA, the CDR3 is TGTGCCAGCAGTTACTCGCCGGGACTGGGCACTGAAGCTTTCTTT. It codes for CASSYSPGLGTEAFF.

Here the CDR3 reads CASSARDRNTEAFF. CDR3 in DNA: TGTGCCAGCAGCGCCCGAGACAGGAACACTGAAGCTTTCTTT. V is TRBV9 and J is TRBJ1-1; maybe TRBD1 (5 bases). Germline lookup yields CDR1 SGDLS and CDR2 YYNGEE. The V gene lost 3 bases and the J gene lost 1 base, with 10 bases spanning the gap. CDR3 length: 14 residues.

The CDR3 region is CASSLGDFNIQYF. CDR3 DNA: TGTGCCAGCTCACTGGGGGACTTTAACATTCAGTACTTC. The chain recombines TRBV18 with TRBJ2-4, with a weak D call TRBD2 (6 bases). The germline V and J ends were trimmed by 4 bases and 7 bases, with 11 bases remaining between them. Germline CDR1 and CDR2: KGHSH and LQKENI. The CDR3 spans 13 residues.

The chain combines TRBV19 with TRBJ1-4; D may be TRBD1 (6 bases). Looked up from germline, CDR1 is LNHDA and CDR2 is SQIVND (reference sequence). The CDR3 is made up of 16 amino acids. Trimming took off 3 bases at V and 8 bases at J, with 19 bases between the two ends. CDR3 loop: CASSILAPGQIEKLFF. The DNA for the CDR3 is TGTGCCAGTAGTATCCTAGCCCCCGGACAGATCGAAAAACTGTTTTTT.

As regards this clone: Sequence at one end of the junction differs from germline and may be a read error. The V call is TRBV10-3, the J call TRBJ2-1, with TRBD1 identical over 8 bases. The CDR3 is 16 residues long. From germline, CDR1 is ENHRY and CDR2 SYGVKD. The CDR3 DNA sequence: TGTGCCAGCAGTTACGGACAGGGAGGCTCCTACAATGAGCAGTTCTTC. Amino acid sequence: CASSYGQGGSYNEQFF.

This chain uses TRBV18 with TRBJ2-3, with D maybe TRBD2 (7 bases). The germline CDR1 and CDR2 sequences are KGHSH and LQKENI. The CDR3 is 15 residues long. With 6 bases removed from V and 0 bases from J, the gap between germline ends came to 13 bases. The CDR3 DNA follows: TGTGCCAGCTCCGATAGGGGGGGAAGCACAGATACGCAGTATTTT. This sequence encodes CASSDRGGSTDTQYF.

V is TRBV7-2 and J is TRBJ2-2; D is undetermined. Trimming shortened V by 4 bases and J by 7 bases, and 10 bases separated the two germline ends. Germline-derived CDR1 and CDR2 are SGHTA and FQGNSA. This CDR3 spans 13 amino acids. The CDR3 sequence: CASSSGYNGELFF. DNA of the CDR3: TGTGCCAGCAGCTCCGGGTATAACGGGGAGCTGTTTTTT.

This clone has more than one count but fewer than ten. CDR3 in DNA: TGTGCCAGCAGTGGCCTACAGGGGAAGCCCCAGCATTTT. Encoded protein: CASSGLQGKPQHF. The rearrangement uses TRBV2 and TRBJ1-5, with 7 bases identical to TRBD1. This CDR3 spans 13 amino acids. J gave up 8 bases and V 4 bases, and 5 bases lay outside the gene matches. Per germline, CDR1 SNHLY and CDR2 FYNNEI. Variable domain in full (rest from reference TRBV2 and TRBJ1-5): EPEVTQTPSHQVTQMGQEVILRCVPISNHLYFYWYRQILGQKVEFLVSFYNNEISEKSEIFDDQFSVERPDGSNFTLKIRSTKLEDSAMYFCASSGLQGKPQHFGDGTRLSIL.